These 23 T cell receptor beta chains originate from one sample sequenced in a study of shared clonotypes between healthy human individuals. Produced via immunoSEQ multiplex PCR; TCRdb's table is partial and in-frame only. This table holds about 730,000 clones, just under 75% found once. Sequencing used memory CD4+ T cells sorted from blood. Sample subset: CD45RA-negative fraction. All receptors derive from a woman between 25 and 40 years old in good health.

J is TRBJ2-4 and V is TRBV7-2, with D possibly being TRBD1 (6 bases). Germline V gene lookup returns CDR1 SGHTA and CDR2 FQGNSA. Trimming cost V 5 bases and J 6 bases, with 11 bases left between them. This CDR3 is 13 amino acids long. CDR3 residues: CASSHDRLNIQYF. The CDR3 coding sequence is TGTGCCAGCAGCCACGACAGGTTAAACATTCAGTACTTC.

The rearrangement links TRBV10-1 to TRBJ2-7; D possibly uses TRBD1 or TRBD2 (5 bases each). CDR1 and CDR2 from the germline V gene are WNHNN and SYGVQD (reference sequence). The CDR3 extends over 15 amino acids. Trimming removed 0 bases at V and 0 bases at J, with 9 bases between. CDR3 nucleotide sequence: TGCGCCAGCAGTGAGTCAGCAGGGAGCTCCTACGAGCAGTACTTC. Encoded protein: CASSESAGSSYEQYF.

This chain joins TRBV2 and TRBJ1-1; D is ambiguous. The V end lost 7 bases, the J end lost 0 bases, and 9 bases lay between the germline ends. CDR1 is SNHLY, CDR2 FYNNEI, per germline. The CDR3 extends over 13 amino acids. The CDR3 loop reads CASIGSVNTEAFF. CDR3 nucleotides: TGTGCCAGCATAGGTTCAGTGAACACTGAAGCTTTCTTT.

This chain links TRBV5-1 with TRBJ2-5; 8 bases fit TRBD1. The better agreement between TRBJ2-7 and the DNA end casts doubt on the J call. Germline V lookup: CDR1 SGHRS, CDR2 YFSETQ. CDR3 length equals 14 residues. CDR3 DNA sequence: TGCGCCAGCAGCTTACAGGGGGTGAGCTACGAGCAGTACTTC. It specifies CASSLQGVSYEQYF.

Note on this clone: Distinct nucleotide sequences in the sample also encode this CDR3. The gene calls are TRBV18 and TRBJ2-1; D possibly corresponds to TRBD2 (5 bases). The germline V gene encodes CDR1 KGHSH and CDR2 LQKENI. V was shortened by 3 bases and J by 0 bases, with 6 bases between the two germline ends. The CDR3 is 14 amino acids. The CDR3 loop is CASSPSASYNEQFF. CDR3 DNA sequence: TGTGCCAGCTCACCTAGCGCCTCCTACAATGAGCAGTTCTTC.

This rearrangement joins TRBV27 to TRBJ2-2; perhaps TRBD1 as D (6 bases). The CDR3 has 15 amino acids. CDR1 MNHEY and CDR2 SMNVEV come from the germline V gene (reference sequence). The germline V and J ends were trimmed by 5 bases and 1 base, with 11 bases remaining between them. Written as DNA, the CDR3 is TGTGCCAGCAGTCCCAGGGGCCTGAACACCGGGGAGCTGTTTTTT. This encodes CASSPRGLNTGELFF.

In its sample, this clone was seen a few times. The chain uses TRBV6-5 and TRBJ2-7; the D gene could be TRBD1 or TRBD2 (5 bases each). V was pared by 6 bases and J by 2 bases, with 14 bases between. This CDR3 is 14 amino acids long. In germline, CDR1 is MNHEY, CDR2 SVGAGI. CDR3 sequence: CASRKNRDPYEQYF. CDR3 coding DNA: TGTGCCAGCAGGAAGAACCGGGACCCCTACGAGCAGTACTTC.

The V call is TRBV27, the J call TRBJ1-1, with D perhaps matching TRBD1 (5 bases). Germline CDR1 reads MNHEY; CDR2 reads SMNVEV (reference sequence). CDR3 length equals 13 residues. Trimming took 2 bases from V and 5 from J, leaving 9 bases between them. CDR3 sequence reads: CASSLTRQTEAFF. The CDR3 DNA sequence: TGTGCCAGCAGTTTAACGAGACAGACTGAAGCTTTCTTT.

The V and J genes are TRBV18 and TRBJ2-3; D not resolved. Trimming shortened V by 4 bases and J by 2 bases, and 7 bases separated the two germline ends. Germline V lookup: CDR1 KGHSH, CDR2 LQKENI. The CDR3 extends over 13 amino acids. The CDR3 spells CASSRLPTDTQYF. The CDR3 DNA reads as TGTGCCAGCTCACGACTGCCCACAGATACGCAGTATTTT.

J is TRBJ1-5 and V is TRBV28, with 11 bases lining up with TRBD1. The CDR3 is 15 amino acids. J lost 7 bases, V lost 5 bases, and 7 bases had no gene match. Germline CDR1 MDHEN, CDR2 SYDVKM. This CDR3 is CASSPPGQGDQPQHF. CDR3 DNA sequence: TGTGCCAGCAGTCCTCCGGGACAGGGGGACCAGCCCCAGCATTTT.

This sequence joins TRBV9 and TRBJ2-1; D gene ambiguous. The CDR3 covers 19 residues. Trimming removed 0 bases from V and 1 base from J, with 20 bases in between. Looked up from germline, CDR1 is SGDLS and CDR2 is YYNGEE. CDR3 coding DNA: TGTGCCAGCAGCGTAGATACTGGTTCGGACCTCCAATCCTACAATGAGCAGTTCTTC. It encodes CASSVDTGSDLQSYNEQFF.

The gene calls are TRBV11-2 and TRBJ2-2; a weak D match, TRBD2 (5 bases). Germline V lookup: CDR1 SGHAT, CDR2 FQNNGV. The germline V and J ends were trimmed by 6 bases and 1 base, with 18 bases remaining between them. The CDR3 contains 17 residues. The CDR3 reads CASRSPGVARNTGELFF. CDR3 sequence (DNA): TGTGCCAGCAGGTCTCCCGGGGTGGCGCGGAACACCGGGGAGCTGTTTTTT.

The genes are TRBV11-2 and TRBJ2-5; a possible D gene is TRBD2 (6 bases). Germline CDR1 and CDR2: SGHAT and FQNNGV. The V end was cut by 5 bases, the J end by 2 bases, with 12 bases between. There are 14 residues in the CDR3. Written as DNA, the CDR3 is TGTGCCAGCAGCCGAGAGGGAGGACAAGAGACCCAGTACTTC. This codes for CASSREGGQETQYF.

V usage is TRBV28 and J usage is TRBJ2-7; D uncertain. Germline V lookup: CDR1 MDHEN, CDR2 SYDVKM. This CDR3 has 12 amino acids. V dropped 7 bases and J dropped 6 bases, with 13 bases sitting between them. The CDR3 DNA is TGTGCCAGCATCGGGCCGCCGGGCGAGCAGTACTTC. Protein product: CASIGPPGEQYF.

This clone was seen repeatedly, ten times or more. The chain carries TRBV5-1 and TRBJ1-1; D unclear. The CDR3 has 15 residues. V lost 0 bases and J lost 5, with 14 bases in between. Germline V gives CDR1 SGHRS, CDR2 YFSETQ. CDR3 amino acids: CASSLVWGGETEAFF. The CDR3 nucleotides read TGCGCCAGCAGCTTGGTCTGGGGTGGAGAAACTGAAGCTTTCTTT.

This chain's CDR3 is CASSVTGTSGTYEQFF. The CDR3 DNA follows: TGTGCCAGTAGTGTAACCGGGACTAGCGGGACCTATGAGCAGTTCTTC. J is TRBJ2-1 and V is TRBV19; TRBD2 agrees at 13 bases. The CDR3 spans 16 residues. The V segment lost 5 bases and the J segment 8 bases; nucleotides outside the gene matches: 9. Germline-derived CDR1 and CDR2 are LNHDA and SQIVND (reference sequence).

This clone showed up just once. V is TRBV5-1 and J is TRBJ1-1; perhaps TRBD1 as D (5 bases). CDR1 is SGHRS, CDR2 YFSETQ, per germline. The CDR3 covers 13 residues. The V and J ends lost 4 bases and 1 base respectively, with 8 bases between them. The CDR3, as DNA: TGCGCCAGCAGCCGACAGCAGAACACTGAAGCTTTCTTT. This encodes CASSRQQNTEAFF.

This rearrangement joins TRBV5-1 to TRBJ2-3; D might be TRBD1 (5 bases). With 1 base removed from V and 1 base from J, the gap between germline ends came to 13 bases. Germline-derived CDR1 and CDR2 are SGHRS and YFSETQ. This CDR3 has 16 amino acids. Here the CDR3 reads CASSLYRQGGTDTQYF. CDR3 in DNA: TGCGCCAGCAGCTTGTATAGGCAAGGGGGCACAGATACGCAGTATTTT.

The CDR3 region has the DNA TGTGCCAGCAGCTTAGTGGCCGGAGATAAGCAGTTCTTC. It translates to CASSLVAGDKQFF. The chain employs TRBV7-2 and TRBJ2-1; no reliable D call. V was cut by 1 base and J by 11 bases, with 12 bases left in between. Germline assignment: CDR1 SGHTA and CDR2 FQGNSA. This CDR3 region has 13 residues.

This chain uses TRBV6-5 with TRBJ1-3; possibly TRBD1 for D (6 bases). CDR3 size: 15 residues. Looked up from germline, CDR1 is MNHEY and CDR2 is SVGAGI. Trimming took off 8 bases at V and 0 bases at J, with 14 bases between the two ends. CDR3 residues: CASRPGGNSGNTIYF. In DNA form, the CDR3 reads TGTGCCAGCCGCCCCGGGGGCAACTCTGGAAACACCATATATTTT.

V is TRBV11-2 and J is TRBJ2-2, with D perhaps TRBD2 (6 bases). The germline CDR1 and CDR2 sequences are SGHAT and FQNNGV. Trimming removed 7 bases from V and 6 bases from J, with 24 bases in between. This CDR3 contains 17 residues. The CDR3 DNA is TGTGCCAGCACTGACCTCAACCAGGGCCGCGGGGCCGGGGAGCTGTTTTTT. Translation gives CASTDLNQGRGAGELFF.

This clone was observed a few times. The chain is built from TRBV6-6 and TRBJ1-4; a weak D match, TRBD1 (5 bases). V lost 6 bases and J lost 6, with 17 bases in between. There are 15 residues in the CDR3. The germline CDR1 and CDR2 sequences are MNHNY and SVGAGI (reference sequence). In DNA, the CDR3 is TGTGCCAGCAGGCTGGGGCCCGCGGGTGATGAAAAACTGTTTTTT. Translation: CASRLGPAGDEKLFF.

This clone was recorded only once. This chain uses TRBV28 with TRBJ2-7; D is unclear. Trimming cost V 3 bases and J 5 bases, with 8 bases left between them. Germline V gives CDR1 MDHEN, CDR2 SYDVKM. The CDR3 covers 12 residues. In nucleotides, the CDR3 is TGTGCCAGCAGTTTCCTAGGGAACGAGCAGTACTTC. It yields the protein CASSFLGNEQYF.